This entry features one T cell receptor (beta chain) sequence. This CDR3 has 16 amino acids. The ends lost 8 bases at V and 0 bases at J; junction bases unmatched: 2. Germline V gene data show CDR1 as LNHDA and CDR2 as SQIVND (reference sequence). This sample was taken from a study of blood T cell repertoires in COVID-19. Clones were read by immunoSEQ multiplex PCR, and TCRdb kept only the in-frame ones, dropping some. The sample consists of about 190,000 clones, around 89% of them appearing once. Sequencing input: peripheral blood. The TCR originated in a human donor in a cohort sampled during active COVID-19. This chain connects TRBV19 to TRBJ2-1; 15 bases agree with TRBD2. The CDR3 DNA reads TGTGCCAGTGGACTAGCGGGAGGGCCCTCCTACAATGAGCAGTTCTTC. This encodes CASGLAGGPSYNEQFF. Combining the CDR3 with reference TRBV19 and TRBJ2-1 gives the whole variable domain DGGITQSPKYLFRKEGQNVTLSCEQNLNHDAMYWYRQDPGQGLRLIYYSQIVNDFQKGDIAEGYSVSREKKESFPLTVTSAQKNPTAFYLCASGLAGGPSYNEQFFGPGTRLTVL.